Presented here are 8 T cell receptor beta chains from one specimen sequenced in a study of blood T cell repertoires in COVID-19. Clones were sequenced by immunoSEQ multiplex PCR, and TCRdb holds only the in-frame ones, with some missing. Altogether around 170,000 clones are present, approximately 80% being singletons, with the ten largest covering roughly 8%. The specimen sequenced was PBMCs or T cells enriched from blood (not recorded which). These receptors all stem from a woman aged 45 to 65 who had recovered from COVID-19.

The chain links TRBV7-2 to TRBJ2-7; 8 bases fit TRBD2. The V and J ends lost 4 bases and 4 bases, in that order; junction bases with no gene match: 6. The CDR3 spans 14 residues. The germline gives CDR1 SGHTA, CDR2 FQGNSA. In DNA, the CDR3 is TGTGCCAGCAGCTCCTCCGGGACTAGATACGAGCAGTACTTC. It encodes CASSSSGTRYEQYF.

The CDR3 protein is CASRAGGTYEQYF. The CDR3 DNA is TGTGCCAGTAGGGCGGGCGGGACCTACGAGCAGTACTTC. The chain has TRBV19 and TRBJ2-7, with TRBD2 as a possible D gene (6 bases). The V end lost 6 bases, the J end lost 2 bases, and 11 bases lay between the germline ends. The CDR3 loop spans 13 amino acids. Germline lookup yields CDR1 LNHDA and CDR2 SQIVND (reference sequence).

V usage is TRBV7-9 and J usage is TRBJ1-2; the D is unclear. CDR1 and CDR2 from the germline V gene are SEHNR and FQNEAQ (reference sequence). V dropped 0 bases and J dropped 8 bases, with 13 bases sitting between them. CDR3 size: 14 residues. CDR3 coding DNA: TGTGCCAGCAGCTTAGCCCTGGGAAGAGGGGGCTACACCTTC. It specifies CASSLALGRGGYTF.

The chain links TRBV9 to TRBJ2-1; 7 bases map to TRBD2. This CDR3 spans 16 amino acids. The trim removed 1 base at V and 4 bases at J, leaving 8 bases unmatched. Germline values: CDR1 SGDLS, CDR2 YYNGEE. As DNA, the CDR3 is TGTGCCAGCAGCGTAATCTCGCTAGCGGCTTACAATGAGCAGTTCTTC. Its translation is CASSVISLAAYNEQFF.

This chain uses TRBV4-2 with TRBJ1-1; D is possibly TRBD1 (6 bases). Germline CDR1 LGHNA, CDR2 YNFKEQ. The CDR3 has 13 residues. V lost 0 bases, J lost 10 bases, and 12 bases lay in between. CDR3 DNA: TGTGCCAGCAGCCAAGATCTCCAGGGGCGAGCTTTCTTT. Encoded protein: CASSQDLQGRAFF.

This clone was observed once. This chain joins TRBV18 and TRBJ2-7; D possibly corresponds to TRBD1 (6 bases). Trimming stripped 2 bases from V and 4 bases from J, with 12 bases between. The CDR3 runs to 14 residues. Germline-derived CDR1 and CDR2 are KGHSH and LQKENI. The CDR3 reads CASSPTGKGYEQYF. In DNA, the CDR3 is TGTGCCAGCTCACCAACAGGGAAGGGATACGAGCAGTACTTC.

The V and J genes are TRBV7-9 and TRBJ2-6, with D perhaps matching TRBD2 (6 bases). The CDR3 sequence is 15 residues long. V was trimmed by 1 base and J by 5 bases, leaving 9 bases between them. Germline CDR1 SEHNR, CDR2 FQNEAQ (reference sequence). CDR3 bases: TGTGCCAGCAGCTTAGACGGGGGTAGGGCCAACGTCCTGACTTTC. This encodes CASSLDGGRANVLTF.

This rearrangement joins TRBV9 to TRBJ1-6, with D possibly matching TRBD1 (5 bases). V lost 0 bases to trimming and J lost 10 bases, with 11 bases between them. CDR3 length: 14 amino acids. Germline loops: CDR1 SGDLS, CDR2 YYNGEE. This CDR3 reads CASSVVGPGSPLHF. The DNA of the CDR3 is TGTGCCAGCAGCGTAGTGGGGCCTGGGTCACCCCTCCACTTT.